Shown below are 16 T cell receptor beta chains from a single sample sequenced in a study of blood T cell repertoires in COVID-19 (dated by TCRdb to about 2020). The protocol used for the library was the immunoSEQ multiplex PCR assay. As stored in TCRdb, this immuneACCESS dataset retains in-frame rearrangements with V and J assigned. A fraction of the clones does not appear; measured against another copy, unresolved V genes explain less than half of the discrepancy, and the remainder lacks a known reason. For this sample the table gives about 150,000 clones, of which about four fifths were detected only once. The biggest ten clones account for 3% of the sample. Sequenced material: peripheral blood. The receptors were sampled from a woman of 80 years or more with acute or convalescent COVID-19.

The chain combines TRBV28 with TRBJ2-2, with a tentative D call TRBD2 (5 bases). The V end lost 8 bases, the J end lost 9 bases, and 16 bases lay between the germline ends. The CDR3 has 13 residues. CDR1 is MDHEN and CDR2 is SYDVKM in the germline V gene. CDR3: CASSSTSTRELFF. CDR3 bases: TGTGCCAGCTCGTCCACTAGTACCCGGGAGCTGTTTTTT.

The chain has TRBV19 and TRBJ1-1; the D gene is possibly TRBD1 (5 bases). Trimming left V 8 bases short and J 1 base short, with 8 bases between. There are 12 residues in the CDR3. Germline-derived CDR1 and CDR2 are LNHDA and SQIVND (reference sequence). CDR3 sequence reads: CASGRGNTEAFF. DNA for the CDR3: TGTGCCAGTGGGAGGGGGAACACTGAAGCTTTCTTT.

This clone occurred once. The chain couples TRBV4-1 to TRBJ1-6, with D uncertain. The CDR3 is 13 residues long. Germline assignment: CDR1 MGHRA and CDR2 YSYEKL. V dropped 3 bases and J dropped 10 bases, with 10 bases sitting between them. The CDR3 loop is CASSQALQSPLHF. In nucleotides, the CDR3 is TGCGCCAGCAGCCAGGCCCTTCAGTCACCCCTCCACTTT.

This clone was recorded a few times. J is TRBJ1-1 and V is TRBV18; 10 bases line up with TRBD1. The J segment lost 5 bases and the V segment lost 5 bases, leaving 5 bases of the junction unmatched. The CDR3 spans 14 residues. Germline CDR1 reads KGHSH; CDR2 reads LQKENI. CDR3 residues: CASSWGQGRTEAFF. The CDR3 DNA reads as TGTGCCAGCTCATGGGGACAGGGGAGGACTGAAGCTTTCTTT.

This clone was found once. The chain carries TRBV6-5 and TRBJ2-1; 8 nucleotides align to TRBD2. Per germline, CDR1 MNHEY and CDR2 SVGAGI. J was trimmed by 10 bases and V by 7 bases; bases with no gene match: 15. The CDR3 extends over 15 amino acids. CDR3 region: CASTTGPSGWGEQFF. CDR3 bases: TGTGCCAGCACCACGGGCCCTAGCGGGTGGGGGGAGCAGTTCTTC.

This sequence joins TRBV4-3 and TRBJ2-7; 9 bases are shared with TRBD2. Germline CDR1 reads LGHNA; CDR2 reads YSLEER. This CDR3 contains 13 residues. V was clipped by 2 bases and J by 4 bases; unmatched bases: 0. The CDR3 here is CASSQTSGYEQYF. The CDR3 nucleotides read TGCGCCAGCAGCCAAACTAGCGGGTACGAGCAGTACTTC.

The V gene is TRBV19, the J gene TRBJ1-1, with a weak D call TRBD1 (5 bases). V dropped 3 bases and J dropped 0 bases, with 11 bases sitting between them. The CDR3 has 15 residues. The germline V gene encodes CDR1 LNHDA and CDR2 SQIVND (reference sequence). This CDR3 is CASSIVDSLNTEAFF. CDR3 DNA: TGTGCCAGTAGTATTGTAGACAGTCTGAACACTGAAGCTTTCTTT.

J is TRBJ1-3 and V is TRBV9; 9 bases agree with TRBD1. Losses at the gene ends were 3 bases for V and 2 bases for J; bases not matched to a gene: 6. The CDR3 consists of 16 residues. Germline V gene sequence: CDR1 SGDLS, CDR2 YYNGEE. This chain's CDR3 is CASSGVDRGAGNTIYF. In DNA form, the CDR3 reads TGTGCCAGCAGCGGCGTGGACAGGGGTGCTGGAAACACCATATATTTT.

The rearrangement uses TRBV25-1 and TRBJ1-2; 9 bases are a match to TRBD1. The CDR3 loop spans 18 amino acids. V shed 3 bases, J shed 6 bases, and the junction held 17 bases outside the gene matches. Looked up from germline, CDR1 is MGHDK and CDR2 is SYGVNS. The CDR3 region is CASSDHDGGQGEVDGYTF. Written as DNA, the CDR3 is TGTGCCAGCAGTGATCATGACGGGGGACAGGGAGAAGTTGATGGCTACACCTTC.

V usage is TRBV18 and J usage is TRBJ2-7; no reliable D call. CDR3 length equals 16 residues. Germline V lookup: CDR1 KGHSH, CDR2 LQKENI. Deletions cut 3 bases from V and 1 base from J, with 16 bases between. The DNA of the CDR3 is TGTGCCAGCTCACCGTACGTAGGCAGGATATCCTACGAGCAGTACTTC. Translating it yields CASSPYVGRISYEQYF.

This clone came up once. V gene TRBV23-1 combines with J gene TRBJ1-1; weak D call: TRBD1 (5 bases). TRBV23-1 carries the ORF label, with uncertain function. The CDR3 is 13 amino acids. Trimming shortened V by 4 bases and J by 6 bases, and 12 bases separated the two germline ends. The chain's CDR3 is CASSPPDIAEAFF. The CDR3 coding sequence is TGCGCCAGCAGTCCTCCGGACATCGCTGAAGCTTTCTTT.

The chain combines TRBV11-2 with TRBJ2-3; D is perhaps TRBD2 (7 bases). The V and J ends lost 2 bases and 4 bases respectively, with 10 bases between them. CDR1 and CDR2 (germline): SGHAT, FQNNGV. This CDR3 has 14 amino acids. The CDR3 DNA follows: TGTGCCAGCAGCTTACGGGGGGCACCAGATACGCAGTATTTT. This codes for CASSLRGAPDTQYF.

The chain has TRBV18 and TRBJ2-7; TRBD1 agrees at 8 bases. Germline V gives CDR1 KGHSH, CDR2 LQKENI. The length of the CDR3 is 16 residues. The trim removed 2 bases at V and 1 base at J, leaving 7 bases unmatched. The chain's CDR3 is CASSPVRDRLSYEQYF. CDR3 bases: TGTGCCAGCTCACCAGTTAGGGACAGGTTATCCTACGAGCAGTACTTC.

This clone was recorded a few times. The chain employs TRBV30 and TRBJ1-3; D gene unclear. The CDR3 has 13 amino acids. Germline assignment: CDR1 GTSNPN and CDR2 SVGIG (reference sequence). V was pared by 4 bases and J by 4 bases, with 11 bases between. The chain's CDR3 is CAWNMPVGNTIYF. CDR3 bases: TGTGCCTGGAATATGCCAGTGGGAAACACCATATATTTT.

As concerns this clone: Other DNA sequences of this sample code for an identical CDR3. This chain links TRBV19 with TRBJ1-5, with TRBD1 as a possible D gene (6 bases). V was pared by 8 bases and J by 0 bases, with 14 bases between. This CDR3 spans 15 amino acids. CDR1 and CDR2 (germline): LNHDA, SQIVND (reference sequence). This chain's CDR3 is CASRKTGNSNQPQHF. DNA for the CDR3: TGTGCCAGTCGCAAGACAGGCAATAGCAATCAGCCCCAGCATTTT. The full variable domain, rest sourced from reference TRBV19 and TRBJ1-5, is DGGITQSPKYLFRKEGQNVTLSCEQNLNHDAMYWYRQDPGQGLRLIYYSQIVNDFQKGDIAEGYSVSREKKESFPLTVTSAQKNPTAFYLCASRKTGNSNQPQHFGDGTRLSIL.

The J gene is TRBJ2-2, the V gene TRBV7-3, with D tentatively TRBD1 (5 bases). The CDR3 extends over 16 amino acids. Germline V lookup: CDR1 SGHTA, CDR2 FQGTGA. Trimming stripped 0 bases from V and 5 bases from J, with 13 bases between. The CDR3 DNA sequence: TGTGCCAGCAGCTTAACGGGGCGGCCAGGGACCGGGGAGCTGTTTTTT. Protein: CASSLTGRPGTGELFF.